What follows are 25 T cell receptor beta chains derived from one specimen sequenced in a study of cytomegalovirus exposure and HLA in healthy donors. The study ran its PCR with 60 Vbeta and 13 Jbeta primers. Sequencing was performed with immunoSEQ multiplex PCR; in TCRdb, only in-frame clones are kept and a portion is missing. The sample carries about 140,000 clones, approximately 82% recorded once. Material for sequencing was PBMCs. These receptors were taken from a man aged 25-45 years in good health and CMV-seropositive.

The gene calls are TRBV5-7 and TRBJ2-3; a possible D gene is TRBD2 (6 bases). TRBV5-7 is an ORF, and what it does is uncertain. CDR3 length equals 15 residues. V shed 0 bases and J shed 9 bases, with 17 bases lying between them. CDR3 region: CASSLVPVRGKTQYF. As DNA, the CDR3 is TGTGCCAGCAGCTTGGTCCCCGTTCGGGGGAAGACGCAGTATTTT.

The CDR3 is CASFPGWQNPPIEQYF. The CDR3 DNA reads as TGTGCCAGCTTTCCGGGTTGGCAGAACCCCCCCATCGAGCAGTACTTC. This chain connects TRBV28 to TRBJ2-7; D is ambiguous. This CDR3 contains 16 residues. Trimming removed 8 bases at V and 6 bases at J, with 26 bases between. Germline values: CDR1 MDHEN, CDR2 SYDVKM. Variable domain in full (rest from reference TRBV28 and TRBJ2-7): DVKVTQSSRYLVKRTGEKVFLECVQDMDHENMFWYRQDPGLGLRLIYFSYDVKMKEKGDIPEGYSVSREKKERFSLILESASTNQTSMYLCASFPGWQNPPIEQYFGPGTRLTVT.

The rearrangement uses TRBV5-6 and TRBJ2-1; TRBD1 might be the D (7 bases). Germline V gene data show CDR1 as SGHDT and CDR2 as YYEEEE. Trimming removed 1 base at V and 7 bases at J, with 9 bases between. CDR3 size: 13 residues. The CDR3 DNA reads TGTGCCAGCAGCTTGTCAGGGGGGAATGAGCAGTTCTTC. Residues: CASSLSGGNEQFF.

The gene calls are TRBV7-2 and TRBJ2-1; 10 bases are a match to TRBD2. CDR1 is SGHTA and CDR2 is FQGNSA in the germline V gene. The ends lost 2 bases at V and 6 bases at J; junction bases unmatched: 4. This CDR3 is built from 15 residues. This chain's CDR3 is CASSLSGLAANEQFF. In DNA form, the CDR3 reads TGTGCCAGCAGCTTAAGTGGACTAGCGGCCAATGAGCAGTTCTTC.

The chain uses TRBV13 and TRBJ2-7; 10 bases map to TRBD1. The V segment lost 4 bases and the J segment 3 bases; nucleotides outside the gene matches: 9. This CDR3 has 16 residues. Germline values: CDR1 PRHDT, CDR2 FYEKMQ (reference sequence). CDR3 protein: CASSSPRDRGFYEQYF. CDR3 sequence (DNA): TGTGCCAGCAGCTCCCCCCGGGACAGGGGTTTCTACGAGCAGTACTTC.

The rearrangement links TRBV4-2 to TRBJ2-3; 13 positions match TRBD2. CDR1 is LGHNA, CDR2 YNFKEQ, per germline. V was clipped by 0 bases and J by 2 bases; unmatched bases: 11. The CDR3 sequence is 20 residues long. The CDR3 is CASSQDLRTSGRAPTDTQYF. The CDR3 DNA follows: TGTGCCAGCAGCCAAGATCTAAGAACTAGCGGGAGGGCCCCCACAGATACGCAGTATTTT.

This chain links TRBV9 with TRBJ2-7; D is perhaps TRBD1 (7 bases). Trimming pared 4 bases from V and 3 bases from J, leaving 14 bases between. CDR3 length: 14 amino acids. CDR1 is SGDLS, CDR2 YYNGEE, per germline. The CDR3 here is CASSPGGGNYEQYF. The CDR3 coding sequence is TGTGCCAGCAGCCCAGGGGGAGGAAACTACGAGCAGTACTTC. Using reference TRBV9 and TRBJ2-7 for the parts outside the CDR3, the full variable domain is DSGVTQTPKHLITATGQRVTLRCSPRSGDLSVYWYQQSLDQGLQFLIQYYNGEERAKGNILERFSAQQFPDLHSELNLSSLELGDSALYFCASSPGGGNYEQYFGPGTRLTVT.

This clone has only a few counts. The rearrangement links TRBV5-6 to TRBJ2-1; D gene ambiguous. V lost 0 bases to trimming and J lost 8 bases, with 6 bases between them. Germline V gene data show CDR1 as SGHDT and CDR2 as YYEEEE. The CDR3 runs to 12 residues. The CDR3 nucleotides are TGTGCCAGCAGCTTGGGTCCCGATGAGCAGTTCTTC. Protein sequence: CASSLGPDEQFF.

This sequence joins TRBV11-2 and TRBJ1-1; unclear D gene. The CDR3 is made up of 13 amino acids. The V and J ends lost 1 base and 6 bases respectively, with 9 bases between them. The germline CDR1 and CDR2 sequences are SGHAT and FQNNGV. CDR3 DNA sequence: TGTGCCAGCAGCTTAGCACAGTACGCTGAAGCTTTCTTT. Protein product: CASSLAQYAEAFF.

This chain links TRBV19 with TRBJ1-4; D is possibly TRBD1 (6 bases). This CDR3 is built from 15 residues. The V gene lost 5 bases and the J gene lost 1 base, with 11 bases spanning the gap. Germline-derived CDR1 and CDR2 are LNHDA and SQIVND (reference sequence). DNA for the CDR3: TGTGCCAGTAGTCCCGGCAGGGGAACTAATGAAAAACTGTTTTTT. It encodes CASSPGRGTNEKLFF.

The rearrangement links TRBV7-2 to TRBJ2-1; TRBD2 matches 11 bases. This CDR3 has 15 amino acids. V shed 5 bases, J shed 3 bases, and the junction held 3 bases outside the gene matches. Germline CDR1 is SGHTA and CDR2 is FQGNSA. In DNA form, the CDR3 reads TGTGCCAGCAGCCTTGGACTAGCGGGCTACAATGAGCAGTTCTTC. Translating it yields CASSLGLAGYNEQFF.

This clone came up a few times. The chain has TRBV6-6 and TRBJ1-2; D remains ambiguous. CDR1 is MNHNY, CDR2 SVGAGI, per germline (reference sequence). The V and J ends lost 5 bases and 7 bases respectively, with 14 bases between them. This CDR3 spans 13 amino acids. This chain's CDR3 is CASSAPESGGYTF. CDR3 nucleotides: TGTGCCAGCAGTGCCCCCGAGTCGGGTGGCTACACCTTC.

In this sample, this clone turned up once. The CDR3 is CADGGQGAGQPQHF. In nucleotides, the CDR3 is TGTGCCGACGGTGGACAGGGAGCCGGGCAGCCCCAGCATTTT. The chain combines TRBV11-3 with TRBJ1-5, with TRBD1 identical over 8 bases. CDR3 length: 14 residues. The germline CDR1 and CDR2 sequences are SGHNT and YENEEA. V gave up 11 bases and J gave up 7 bases; unmatched junction bases: 13.

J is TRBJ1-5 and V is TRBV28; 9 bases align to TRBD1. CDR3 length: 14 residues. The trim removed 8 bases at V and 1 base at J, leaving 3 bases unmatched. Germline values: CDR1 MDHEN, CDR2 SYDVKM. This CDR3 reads CASGDRVSNQPQHF. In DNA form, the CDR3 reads TGTGCCAGCGGGGACAGGGTAAGCAATCAGCCCCAGCATTTT. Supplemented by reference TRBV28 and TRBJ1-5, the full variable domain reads DVKVTQSSRYLVKRTGEKVFLECVQDMDHENMFWYRQDPGLGLRLIYFSYDVKMKEKGDIPEGYSVSREKKERFSLILESASTNQTSMYLCASGDRVSNQPQHFGDGTRLSIL.

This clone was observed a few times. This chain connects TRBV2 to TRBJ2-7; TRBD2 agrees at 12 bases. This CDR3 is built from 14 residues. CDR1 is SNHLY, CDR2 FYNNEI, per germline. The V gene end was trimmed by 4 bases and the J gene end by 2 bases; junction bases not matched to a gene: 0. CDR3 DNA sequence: TGTGCCAGCAGTGGGACTAGCGGGGCCTACGAGCAGTACTTC. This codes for CASSGTSGAYEQYF.

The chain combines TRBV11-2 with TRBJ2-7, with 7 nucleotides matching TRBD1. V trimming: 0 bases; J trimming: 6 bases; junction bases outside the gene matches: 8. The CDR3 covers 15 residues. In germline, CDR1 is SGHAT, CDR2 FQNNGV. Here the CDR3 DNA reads TGTGCCAGCAGCTTAGATGTGTTTAGGGGGCTCGAGCAGTACTTC. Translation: CASSLDVFRGLEQYF.

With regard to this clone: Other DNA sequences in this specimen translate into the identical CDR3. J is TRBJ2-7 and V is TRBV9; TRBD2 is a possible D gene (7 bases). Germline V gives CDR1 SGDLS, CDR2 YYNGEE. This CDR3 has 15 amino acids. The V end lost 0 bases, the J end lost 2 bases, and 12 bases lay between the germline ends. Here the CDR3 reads CASSVGGGGTYEQYF. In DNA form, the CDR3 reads TGTGCCAGCAGCGTAGGAGGGGGGGGGACCTACGAGCAGTACTTC.

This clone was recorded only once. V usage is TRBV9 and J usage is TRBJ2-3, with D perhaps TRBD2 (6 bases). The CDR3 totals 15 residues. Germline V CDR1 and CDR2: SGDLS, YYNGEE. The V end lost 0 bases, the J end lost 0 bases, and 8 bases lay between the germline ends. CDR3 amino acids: CASSVGGASTDTQYF. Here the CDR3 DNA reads TGTGCCAGCAGCGTAGGCGGGGCTAGCACAGATACGCAGTATTTT.

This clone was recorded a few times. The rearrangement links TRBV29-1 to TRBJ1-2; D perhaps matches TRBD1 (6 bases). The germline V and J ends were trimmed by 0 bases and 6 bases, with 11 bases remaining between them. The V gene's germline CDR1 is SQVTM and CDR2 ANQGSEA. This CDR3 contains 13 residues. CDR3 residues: CSVEEQRGNGYTF. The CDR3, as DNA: TGCAGCGTTGAAGAACAAAGGGGGAATGGCTACACCTTC.

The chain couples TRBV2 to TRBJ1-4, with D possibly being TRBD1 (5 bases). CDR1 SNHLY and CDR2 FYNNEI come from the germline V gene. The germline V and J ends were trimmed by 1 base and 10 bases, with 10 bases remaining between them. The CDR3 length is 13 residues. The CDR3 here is CASSEEGRGKLFF. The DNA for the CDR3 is TGTGCCAGCAGTGAAGAGGGAAGGGGAAAACTGTTTTTT.

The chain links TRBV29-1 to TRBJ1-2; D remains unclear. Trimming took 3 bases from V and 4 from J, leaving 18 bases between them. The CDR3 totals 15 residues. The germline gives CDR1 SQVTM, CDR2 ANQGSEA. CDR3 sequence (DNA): TGCAGCGTTGAGGATCCAGCTTACCGGGGCTATGGCTACACCTTC. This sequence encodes CSVEDPAYRGYGYTF.

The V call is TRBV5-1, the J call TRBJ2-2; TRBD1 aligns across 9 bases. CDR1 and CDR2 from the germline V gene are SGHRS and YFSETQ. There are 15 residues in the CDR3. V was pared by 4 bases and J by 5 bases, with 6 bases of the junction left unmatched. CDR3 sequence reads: CASSLQGAGTGELFF. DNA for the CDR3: TGCGCCAGCAGCCTACAGGGGGCCGGGACCGGGGAGCTGTTTTTT.

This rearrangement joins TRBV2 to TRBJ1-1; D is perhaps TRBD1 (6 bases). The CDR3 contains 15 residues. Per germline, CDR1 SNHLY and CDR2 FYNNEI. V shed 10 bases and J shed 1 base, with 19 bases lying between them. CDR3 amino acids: CATQINRAANTEAFF. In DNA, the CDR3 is TGTGCCACACAAATTAACAGGGCGGCGAACACTGAAGCTTTCTTT.

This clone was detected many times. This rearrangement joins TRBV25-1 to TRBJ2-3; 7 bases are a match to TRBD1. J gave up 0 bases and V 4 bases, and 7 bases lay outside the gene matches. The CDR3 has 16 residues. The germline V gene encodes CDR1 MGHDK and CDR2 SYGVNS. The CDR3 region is CASSAIRDSSTDTQYF. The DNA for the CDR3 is TGTGCCAGCAGTGCAATCCGGGACAGTAGCACAGATACGCAGTATTTT.

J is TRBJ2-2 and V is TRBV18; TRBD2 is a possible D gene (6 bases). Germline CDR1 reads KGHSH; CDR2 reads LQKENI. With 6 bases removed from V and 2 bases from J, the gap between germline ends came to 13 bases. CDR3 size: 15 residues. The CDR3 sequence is CASSIRESNTGELFF. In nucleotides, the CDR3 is TGTGCCAGCTCGATACGGGAGTCTAACACCGGGGAGCTGTTTTTT.